This T cell receptor (beta chain) emerged from a study of shared clonotypes between healthy human individuals. Sequenced by immunoSEQ multiplex PCR; TCRdb stores in-frame clones only, minus some. The sample carries about 95,000 clones, about 68% recorded once. Per germline, CDR1 SQVTM and CDR2 ANQGSEA. V shed 5 bases, J shed 6 bases, and the junction held 13 bases outside the gene matches. The CDR3 is 16 amino acids. The chain joins TRBV29-1 to TRBJ2-2, with 9 bases identical to TRBD1. The receptor's source is a young man in good health. Input material: memory CD8+ T cells sorted from blood. Subset indicated: CD45RO+ cells pooled with CCR7-negative TemRA cells. CDR3 in DNA: TGCAGCGTTACTCCAGGACAGGGGCCTCTAGCCGGGGAGCTGTTTTTT. Its translation: CSVTPGQGPLAGELFF.